The rows below give T cell receptor beta chains drawn from one sample of a study of blood T cell dynamics during melanoma immunotherapy. Clones were sequenced by immunoSEQ multiplex PCR, and TCRdb holds only the in-frame ones, with some missing. The data show about 8,500 clones, roughly 77% seen once. Sequencing used blood, obtained from a patient treated with checkpoint blockade. Receptors were obtained from a human donor with melanoma. The CDR3 runs from the conserved cysteine through the conserved F or W. A D gene is named only where the DNA matches it firmly. A row's size may be missing; if present it is once, few, many or a size class.

.	TRBJ2-7	.	TRBV4-2	TGTGCCAGCAGCCAAGAACATGGGGCTATTAACGAGCAGTACTTC	CASSQEHGAINEQYF
.	TRBJ2-7	TRBD2	TRBV5-1	TGCGCCAGCAGCTTGGATGGCGGGAGCTCCTACGAGCAGTACTTC	CASSLDGGSSYEQYF
.	TRBJ2-1	.	TRBV5-6	TGTGCCAGCTCGATGGGGGCTAACCCAAGGGGGAATGAGCAGTTCTTC	CASSMGANPRGNEQFF
.	TRBJ1-6	.	TRBV7-9	TGTGCCAGCAGCCCGACCGGGAACTCGAATTCACCCCTCCACTTT	CASSPTGNSNSPLHF
.	TRBJ2-7	.	TRBV4-1	TGCGCCAGCAGCCAAGGTGCCAGGGGAAACTACGAGCAGTACTTC	CASSQGARGNYEQYF
.	TRBJ2-7	.	TRBV5-1	TGCGCCAGCAGCTGGAGCAGGGGCTCCTACGAGCAGTACTTC	CASSWSRGSYEQYF
.	TRBJ2-5	.	TRBV7-2	TGTGCCTCCGTCGAGCCTCTCCCTGGCCAAGAGACCCAGTACTTC	CASVEPLPGQETQYF
.	TRBJ2-5	TRBD1	TRBV5-6	TGTGCCAGCAGCTTACCAGAAGATCGACAGGGCGAGACCCAGTACTTC	CASSLPEDRQGETQYF
.	TRBJ1-2	.	TRBV7-9	TGTGCCAGCAGCTCGGGGGTACTAGATTATGGCTACACCTTC	CASSSGVLDYGYTF
.	TRBJ1-1	.	TRBV28	TGTGCCAGCAGTTTTCTCACTGAGGGAGAGAACACTGAAGCTTTCTTT	CASSFLTEGENTEAFF
.	TRBJ2-7	TRBD1	TRBV9	TGTGCCAGCAGCGTCTCCGGGACAGGCCCTGACGAGCAGTACTTC	CASSVSGTGPDEQYF
.	TRBJ1-6	TRBD1	TRBV19	TGTGCCAGTAGTCCTCAAGGACAGGGCTCACCCCTCCACTTT	CASSPQGQGSPLHF
.	TRBJ2-3	.	TRBV5-1	TGCGCCAGCAGCCCCCCCCAGGCAGATACGCAGTATTTT	CASSPPQADTQYF
.	TRBJ2-1	TRBD2	TRBV19	TGTGCCAGTAGTATGGGACTAGAGATCAATGAGCAGTTCTTC	CASSMGLEINEQFF
once	TRBJ2-3	TRBD2	TRBV9	TGTGCCAGATGGACCCGTGGTGCTAGCGGGAGTTTCCCAGATACGCAGTATTTT	CARWTRGASGSFPDTQYF
.	TRBJ2-5	TRBD2	TRBV6-5	TGTGCCAGCAGCTACTTGCGGGGGGACCAAGAGACCCAGTACTTC	CASSYLRGDQETQYF
.	TRBJ1-1	TRBD1	TRBV6-6	TGTGCCAGCAGCCCACAGGGGACAAACACTGAAGCTTTCTTT	CASSPQGTNTEAFF
.	TRBJ1-3	.	TRBV4-1	TGCGCCAGCAGCCAAGGAACGCCTTCGACTGGAAACACCATATATTTT	CASSQGTPSTGNTIYF
.	TRBJ2-1	.	TRBV4-2	TGTGCCAGCAGCCAAGAAACTCACTACTACAATGAGCAGTTCTTC	CASSQETHYYNEQFF
once	TRBJ2-3	.	TRBV6-5	TGTGCCAGCAGTTACCGAAACACAGATACGCAGTATTTT	CASSYRNTDTQYF
once	TRBJ2-1	.	TRBV29-1	TGCAGCGTTGACAGGGGCTATGAGCAGTTCTTC	CSVDRGYEQFF
.	TRBJ2-7	.	TRBV28	TGTGCCAGCCATGTAAACTCCTACGAGCAGTACTTC	CASHVNSYEQYF
few	TRBJ1-5	.	TRBV30	TGTGCCTGGAGTTATTCAGGGGCAGGACAGCCCCAGCATTTT	CAWSYSGAGQPQHF
.	TRBJ1-1	.	TRBV12-5	TGTGCTAGTGGTTTGGAAGCCCTGGGCACTGAAGCTTTCTTT	CASGLEALGTEAFF
.	TRBJ2-6	.	TRBV4-1	TGCGCCAGCAGCCAGGGATCGGGTTCTGGGGCCAACGTCCTGACTTTC	CASSQGSGSGANVLTF
.	TRBJ2-2	.	TRBV6-4	TGTGCCAGCAGTGGGGATCCCTCACAGGCGACGAACACCGGGGAGCTGTTTTTT	CASSGDPSQATNTGELFF
.	TRBJ2-1	TRBD2	TRBV2	TGTGCCAGCAGTGAAGCGCCCGGACTAGCGGGGGAGACCCTCAATGAGCAGTTCTTC	CASSEAPGLAGETLNEQFF
.	TRBJ2-1	.	TRBV4-3	TGCGCCAGCAGCCAGAGCATCCTTGGGGATGAGCAGTTCTTC	CASSQSILGDEQFF
.	TRBJ2-3	.	TRBV11-2	TGTGCCAGCAGCTTAGGGAGAACAGATACGCAGTATTTT	CASSLGRTDTQYF
.	TRBJ2-4	TRBD1	TRBV25-1	TGTGCCAGCAGTGAAGGGACAGGGAACAAAAACATTCAGTACTTC	CASSEGTGNKNIQYF
.	TRBJ1-2	TRBD1	TRBV6-4	TGTGCCAGCAGTGACACAGGACAGGCGCTCTATGGCTACACCTTC	CASSDTGQALYGYTF
.	TRBJ1-5	.	TRBV5-1	TGCGCCAGCAGCTCAGAGCGGGGGGGCCAGTGCAATCAGCCCCAGCATTTT	CASSSERGGQCNQPQHF
.	TRBJ1-2	.	TRBV6-1	TGTGCCAGCGGGGGAGGGTATCCTAGGGGCTACACCTTC	CASGGGYPRGYTF
few	TRBJ1-3	.	TRBV21-1	TGTGCCAGCAGCAGGACGCCCAGGGAAGACACCATATATTTT	CASSRTPREDTIYF
.	TRBJ2-3	TRBD2	TRBV4-1	TGCGCCAGCTCGGGCGGGGGGGACACAGATACGCAGTATTTT	CASSGGGDTDTQYF
.	TRBJ1-4	.	TRBV6-1	TGTGCCATCCGTGAGGACCGATTTAATGAAAAACTGTTTTTT	CAIREDRFNEKLFF
few	TRBJ1-1	.	TRBV29-1	TGCAGCGTGGCGGGGGGCGAGAACACTGAAGCTTTCTTT	CSVAGGENTEAFF
.	TRBJ2-1	.	TRBV7-8	TGTGCCAGCAGCACTAGGGGCCCCTACAATGAGCAGTTCTTC	CASSTRGPYNEQFF
.	TRBJ2-2	TRBD1	TRBV6-4	TGTGCCAGCAGCCCCGGGACAGGGGACACCGGGGAGCTGTTTTTT	CASSPGTGDTGELFF
.	TRBJ2-7	TRBD1	TRBV14	TGTGCCAGCAGCCCAGGACAGGGGGCCATACCCTTCTACGAGCAGTACTTC	CASSPGQGAIPFYEQYF
.	TRBJ1-1	.	TRBV4-1	TGCGCCAGCAGCCATCCCATGCGCGGAAGCCCTGAAGCTTTCTTT	CASSHPMRGSPEAFF
.	TRBJ1-6	.	TRBV7-9	TGTGCCAGCAGCTTGGGGGGGGCCATTAATTCACCCCTCCACTTT	CASSLGGAINSPLHF
once	TRBJ1-3	.	TRBV19	TGTGCCAGTAAAACAGGTCGATTGGGGTCTGGAAACACCATATATTTT	CASKTGRLGSGNTIYF
.	TRBJ2-4	.	TRBV27	TGTGCCAGTGGGTTAGCCAAAAACATTCAGTACTTC	CASGLAKNIQYF
.	TRBJ2-7	TRBD1	TRBV6-5	TGTGCCAGCAGCCAGGACAGGGGATACGAGCAGTACTTC	CASSQDRGYEQYF
.	TRBJ2-7	.	TRBV6-6	TGTGCCAGCAGTTACTCGGGCGAGACATCCTACGAGCAGTACTTC	CASSYSGETSYEQYF
.	TRBJ1-6	.	TRBV28	TGTGCCAGCAGCTCACAGCGACGGGCTAATTCACCCCTCCACTTT	CASSSQRRANSPLHF
.	TRBJ1-1	.	TRBV6-4	TGTGCCAGCAGTGACTCGAACAGGAACACTGAAGCTTTCTTT	CASSDSNRNTEAFF
.	TRBJ1-1	.	TRBV7-2	TGTGCCAGCAGCTTCACGGACAGCAAATACACTGAAGCTTTCTTT	CASSFTDSKYTEAFF
.	TRBJ2-3	.	TRBV7-2	TGTGCCAGCAGCTTAGGGGGCCTATTACTGGATACGCAGTATTTT	CASSLGGLLLDTQYF
once	TRBJ2-7	.	TRBV9	TGTGCCAGCAGCGTAGAGGAGGGCCCTAACTGGGAGCAGTACTTC	CASSVEEGPNWEQYF
.	TRBJ2-5	.	TRBV7-6	TGTGCCAGCAGACCCCCTGGGGAGACCCAGTACTTC	CASRPPGETQYF
few	TRBJ1-5	.	TRBV4-1	TGCGCCAGCAGCCAAGTGGGCCAAGTCAATCAGCCCCAGCATTTT	CASSQVGQVNQPQHF
.	TRBJ2-7	.	TRBV29-1	TGCAGCGTTGAATCCCCTAGCGTGGGCTACGAGCAGTACTTC	CSVESPSVGYEQYF
.	TRBJ2-5	TRBD1	TRBV2	TGTGCCATAATTCAGGGGGCGATGGAGACCCAGTACTTC	CAIIQGAMETQYF
.	TRBJ2-3	.	TRBV28	TGTGCCAGCAGTTCCCTCCTGGATACGCAGTATTTT	CASSSLLDTQYF